This T cell receptor (beta chain) was identified during a study of beta chain features in type 1 diabetes listed by TCRdb under 2018. For context, the study as a whole: No differences in mean age, gender distribution, total cell number or subset yield were found between patients and healthy donors. In the study, recently diagnosed type 1 diabetes patients and matched healthy donors were compared on the TCRB repertoires of their sorted circulating CD4+ T cell subsets. Regulatory and stem cell-like memory subsets were isolated from only 8 patients and roughly 8 healthy donors, whereas naive and central memory subsets came from all 28 donors. Across all samples, almost 110 million sorted cells were examined, and cell number per subset correlated strongly with RNA yield.

Taken from the germline V gene, the CDR1 and CDR2 loops are SGHTA and FQGNSA. Reading from cysteine to phenylalanine, the CDR3 counts 15 amino acids. Here the CDR3 DNA is all that survives: 45 bases in frame from base 1. V is clipped by 11 bases and J by 2 bases, and the sequence between their germline boundaries is 20 bases long. Each donor gave one peripheral blood draw, averaging approximately 0.12 L, which was collected into heparinised tubes. Naive, central memory, regulatory and stem cell-like memory CD4+ T cells were sorted on a BD FACSAria II using a panel including CD45RO, CCR7, CD25, CD127, CD95 and CD27. All sorted populations exceeded 95% purity. PBMCs were isolated right away by Lymphoprep density gradient centrifugation and were stained directly, without culture. Samples were stained and sorted in pairs, with one healthy donor and one patient per experiment, so that batch effects were minimized.

As for this clone: Its antigen target is currently unknown. The sample holds no much larger clone one base away, and base qualities are not on file.

The full study reports these points: Shorter templates might be favored by PCR, yet because patient and control samples were amplified and corrected together, any such skew would affect both groups equally. Only small numbers of individuals were included in the HLA sub-analyses, which left unresolved whether HLA type had any influence on TCRB rearrangement. Naive, central memory and regulatory TCRB repertoires appeared to be more similar among patients than among healthy donors. At VDJ recombination sites, type 1 diabetes patients had fewer insertions and more deleted nucleotides, which implies abnormalities in thymic rearrangement. In all four CD4+ subsets, TCRB CDR3 length was moderately but significantly shorter in type 1 diabetes patients. Because cDNA was sequenced instead of genomic DNA, activated cells with high expression could be over-represented, although the groups did not differ in activation or CD3 levels.

The entire isolated RNA was reverse transcribed using the High Capacity cDNA Reverse Transcription Kit, and thus expressed TCRB transcripts were sequenced. Deep immunoSEQ sequencing was applied to naive, central memory and regulatory T cell samples, giving an average of about 3.6 million total reads per sample. After sorted cells were lysed in RLT buffer, RNA was extracted with DNase-treated RNeasy Micro or Mini kits, with the choice depending on cell number. To prevent cross-contamination, each cell subset was processed individually, whereas patient and healthy donor samples were processed jointly. Using the immunoSEQ multiplex PCR, TCRB sequences were amplified from cDNA into 87-bp fragments spanning the CDR3 region. Sequencing of the amplicons was performed on the Illumina HiSeq platform. Per the original workflow: PCR bias was corrected computationally using synthetic template baselines, and reads within Hamming distance 2 were collapsed, with unmergeable singletons discarded. Reads were aligned against IMGT to assign V, D and J genes, CDR3 length and insertions or deletions at six rearrangement sites. Within each subset, clonotype counts were normalized to sorted cell number, and only after that were true diversity and Gini coefficients computed with the tcR R package. Repertoire sharing was quantified using the overlap coefficient calculated on TCRB nucleotide sequences. Out-of-frame TCRB sequences from naive cells were analyzed to stand in for the pre-selection repertoire. TCRdb holds this immuneACCESS table with in-frame rearrangements only. Some clones are missing; in checked studies, unresolved V genes explain under half, and the rest has no known cause. V and J calls and clone size come straight from that table; D and trimming were deduced from the DNA. This sample is represented by 450,000 to 600,000 clones; 30% of them were singletons. The top ten clonotypes cover 0.065% of the sample.

Sequenced input: naive CD4+ T cells from blood. What this sample's cell subset or site label stands for: true naive CD4+ T cells. The clonotype was recovered from a man younger than 30 in good health. Recombination joined TRBV7-2 with TRBJ2-3, with the D segment possibly TRBD1 or TRBD2, each aligning over 5 bases. The CDR3 protein sequence reads: CADARDGRNTDTQYF. The nucleotide sequence is TGTGCCGACGCAAGGGACGGACGAAACACAGATACGCAGTATTTT.